These T cell receptor beta chains were read from a single sample in a study of regulatory T cells in long-lasting Graves disease. A single record per CDR3 protein comes from TCRdb applying MiXCR to the multiplex PCR reads. The repertoire has some 500,000 distinct CDR3 sequences, roughly 16% of them found once; the top ten carry just under 25%. This same sample was also part of a study on T cells in Graves' hyperthyroidism and ophthalmopathy.

The sample here was peripheral blood mononuclear cells (PBMCs), taken at new diagnosis, from a patient treated with antithyroid drugs. Source of these receptors: a woman aged 35-65 years with Graves disease. Both conserved end residues are trimmed from each CDR3. The size entry is marked missing in some rows and otherwise reads once, few, many or a size class.

TRBV6-2/TRBV6-3	TRBJ2-7	few	ASQGDRVPWWY
TRBV20-1	TRBJ2-7	many	SARAMTGPPYEQY
TRBV19	TRBJ2-3	few	ASTLAGGGSQY
TRBV20-1	TRBJ2-5	NA	SARADRGKFQETQY
TRBV18	TRBJ1-6	few	ASSPFQGEAYNSPLH
TRBV12-3/TRBV12-4	TRBJ1-1	NA	ASNSLGVATEAF
TRBV20-1	TRBJ1-1	many	SATDRSNTEAF
TRBV7-9	TRBJ1-2	few	ASSLTPSNYGYT
TRBV10-3	TRBJ1-1	NA	DISPGTGVGAF
TRBV5-5	TRBJ1-1	many	ASSWTATALNTEAF
TRBV9	TRBJ1-3	NA	ASSVEGASSGNTIY
TRBV6-5	TRBJ2-1	many	ASSWEDQGRFEQF
TRBV5-1	TRBJ2-7	NA	ASSGWEPKEQY
TRBV5-1	TRBJ2-1	many	ASSLGTGNYNEQF
TRBV7-8	TRBJ2-2	few	ASSSWDSESGELF
TRBV18	TRBJ2-7	few	ASRGAGVYEQY
TRBV12-5	TRBJ2-1	many	ASGMTRGGRLEQF
TRBV6-1	TRBJ2-1	many	ASTPGGGSYNEQF
TRBV12-3/TRBV12-4	TRBJ1-2	NA	ASSSPGQEGYT
TRBV7-8	TRBJ1-1	few	ASSPRRVGNTEAF
TRBV6-4	TRBJ2-1	NA	ASSDSGSNEQF
TRBV6-2/TRBV6-3	TRBJ1-2	many	ASSYLPNGETNYGYT
TRBV10-2	TRBJ1-1	many	ASSERGGDTEAF
TRBV13	TRBJ2-7	many	ASSLEPTYEQY
TRBV29-1	TRBJ2-7	NA	SVESGPYEQY
TRBV6-1	TRBJ1-4	many	ASRAGGRTEKLF
TRBV3-1	TRBJ1-6	NA	ASTSGTGGPLH
TRBV6-1	TRBJ1-6	many	ASRTTGENSPLH
TRBV6-2/TRBV6-3	TRBJ1-2	many	ASSYGGADGYT
TRBV19	TRBJ1-4	few	ASSISPRKLF
TRBV11-2	TRBJ2-3	NA	ASSLGTRGGVADTQY
TRBV4-1	TRBJ1-1	many	ASSELSRAVNTEAF
TRBV9	TRBJ2-3	NA	ASSVGAGGPSDTQY
TRBV29-1	TRBJ2-1	NA	SVLLNEQF
TRBV18	TRBJ1-4	many	ASSPPGGFEKLF
TRBV6-1	TRBJ1-2	many	ASSEWVAGTGGT
TRBV11-2	TRBJ2-6	NA	ASSTPGSSGANVLT
TRBV19	TRBJ2-5	NA	ASSIGVSRETQY
TRBV19	TRBJ1-2	few	ASSIQGRNYGYT
TRBV20-1	TRBJ1-4	many	SASEAGQDEKLF
TRBV7-8	TRBJ2-5	many	ASTLGKRGGRETQY
TRBV5-6	TRBJ1-2	many	ASSLEYGYT
TRBV7-3	TRBJ2-5	NA	ASSLTPGSFETQY
TRBV19	TRBJ2-7	few	ASSMLDGNYEQY
TRBV12-3/TRBV12-4	TRBJ1-5	few	ASSSGARNQPQH
TRBV4-1	TRBJ2-1	many	ASSPTGVDNEQF
TRBV7-9	TRBJ2-1	few	ASSTDKTRGEQF
TRBV12-3/TRBV12-4	TRBJ2-1	once	ASIATSGGYSYNEQF
TRBV28	TRBJ2-1	NA	ASSLPRSRGEQF
TRBV7-3	TRBJ1-1	few	ASSLIVGERAF
TRBV29-1	TRBJ2-1	NA	SAFSGQGRAGINNEQF
TRBV7-2	TRBJ2-7	many	ASSRTASYEQY
TRBV5-1	TRBJ2-4	many	ASSPPSKPRRQY
TRBV27	TRBJ2-2	few	AGGRSNTGELF
TRBV27	TRBJ2-1	many	ASRHRLYNEQF
TRBV28	TRBJ2-1	few	ASSFPGQGFEQF
TRBV28	TRBJ1-5	many	ASRRDQPQH
TRBV25-1	TRBJ2-6	few	ASCPRKGLAGANVLT
TRBV11-2	TRBJ1-6	few	ASSGGANSPLH